These 12 T cell receptor beta chains originate from one sample sequenced in a study of human T cells and chemical hapten exposure. This sample's time point: patch test 1, 2 weeks after DPC sensitization. The treatment denotes: therapeutic diphenylcyclopropenone sensitization with weekly scalp DPC. TCRdb ran MiXCR on the RACE reads and lists one entry per CDR3 protein. The table records a few hundred thousand distinct CDR3 sequences, approximately 4.4% of them present only once. This specimen was whole blood, taken in connection with sensitization to the hapten diphenylcyclopropenone (DPC). These receptors were collected from a woman aged 50 to 60 with alopecia areata. Some clones in this sample may be carry-over from other donors' samples.

The chain employs TRBV2 and TRBJ2-1; the match to TRBD1 covers 7 bases. Trimming at V came to 1 base and at J to 3 bases, leaving 3 bases not matched to a gene. The CDR3 has 15 amino acids. CDR1 and CDR2 from the germline V gene are SNHLY and FYNNEI. CDR3 sequence: CASSEGTGHYNEQFF. DNA for the CDR3: TGTGCCAGCAGTGAAGGGACAGGACACTACAATGAGCAGTTCTTC.

The chain couples TRBV3-1 to TRBJ2-1; the D gene is possibly TRBD2 (5 bases). The CDR3 sequence is 13 residues long. Between the trimmed V and J ends, which lost 3 bases and 7 bases, there was a span of 10 bases. The germline CDR1 and CDR2 sequences are LGHDT and YNNKEL (reference sequence). CDR3: CASSHQPGNEQFF. Written as DNA, the CDR3 is TGTGCCAGCAGCCATCAACCGGGGAATGAGCAGTTCTTC.

This clonotype was counted many times. V usage is TRBV12-3 or TRBV12-4 and J usage is TRBJ2-1; D is ambiguous. The CDR3 covers 11 residues. The V and J ends lost 2 bases and 7 bases respectively, with 3 bases between them. The CDR3 region is CASSLKNEQFF. The CDR3 DNA reads as TGTGCCAGCAGTTTAAAGAATGAGCAGTTCTTC.

This clonotype was counted many times. The V and J genes are TRBV9 and TRBJ2-3; TRBD1 might be the D (7 bases). Deletions cut 1 base from V and 6 bases from J, with 21 bases between. Germline V gene data show CDR1 as SGDLS and CDR2 as YYNGEE. The CDR3 runs 17 residues. CDR3 protein: CASSVTGGQGVTDTQYF. The CDR3 region has the DNA TGTGCCAGCAGCGTAACTGGGGGGCAGGGGGTCACGGATACGCAGTATTTT.

This clonotype was counted many times. The CDR3 spells CAISGTGKGEKLFF. The CDR3 nucleotides are TGTGCCATCAGCGGGACAGGGAAGGGAGAAAAACTGTTTTTT. The V and J genes are TRBV10-3 and TRBJ1-4; TRBD1 aligns across 9 bases. V shed 6 bases and J 8 bases; nucleotides not matched to a gene: 7. From germline, CDR1 is ENHRY and CDR2 SYGVKD. The CDR3 covers 14 residues.

This clonotype has at least ten counts. The chain couples TRBV4-1 to TRBJ2-2, with TRBD1 matching over 7 bases. This CDR3 region has 16 residues. The ends lost 4 bases at V and 4 bases at J; junction bases unmatched: 9. Germline lookup yields CDR1 MGHRA and CDR2 YSYEKL. CDR3 sequence: CASSPRVGQSTGELFF. For the CDR3, the DNA is TGCGCCAGCAGCCCCCGTGTGGGACAGAGCACCGGGGAGCTGTTTTTT.

This clonotype was seen a handful of times. This sequence joins TRBV6-5 and TRBJ1-1; D remains unclear. CDR1 and CDR2 (germline): MNHEY, SVGAGI. The V end lost 4 bases, the J end lost 5 bases, and 11 bases lay between the germline ends. This CDR3 is 13 amino acids long. The CDR3, as DNA: TGTGCCAGCAGTTTATGGATGGGGACTGAAGCTTTCTTT. This codes for CASSLWMGTEAFF.

This clonotype was observed many times. The chain combines TRBV12-3 or TRBV12-4 with TRBJ2-5, with TRBD2 identical over 8 bases. The CDR3 consists of 16 residues. The ends lost 6 bases at V and 0 bases at J; junction bases unmatched: 9. This chain's CDR3 is CASSPPSLADQETQYF. The CDR3 DNA is TGTGCCAGCAGCCCCCCATCACTAGCGGACCAAGAGACCCAGTACTTC.

This clonotype occurred many times. The rearrangement links TRBV14 to TRBJ2-1, with 8 nucleotides matching TRBD2. The CDR3 contains 14 residues. The germline V gene has CDR1 SGHDN and CDR2 FVKESK. The V and J ends lost 4 bases and 5 bases, in that order; junction bases with no gene match: 4. The CDR3 nucleotides are TGTGCCAGCAGCCTTCTAGCGGGCAACAATGAGCAGTTCTTC. This gives the protein CASSLLAGNNEQFF. The entire variable domain, with the rest obtained from reference TRBV14 and TRBJ2-1, is as follows: EAGVTQFPSHSVIEKGQTVTLRCDPISGHDNLYWYRRVMGKEIKFLLHFVKESKQDESGMPNNRFLAERTGGTYSTLKVQPAELEDSGVYFCASSLLAGNNEQFFGPGTRLTVL.

Worth noting for this clonotype: The junction departs from the called germline gene at one end, perhaps through a read error. J is TRBJ1-5 and V is TRBV24-1; D not certain. The CDR3 covers 14 residues. Germline CDR1 KGHDR, CDR2 SFDVKD. The CDR3, as DNA: TGTGCCACCAGTGCTGGGATAAGCAATCAGCCCCGGCATTTT. This codes for CATSAGISNQPRHF.

The table lists this clonotype with a few counts. The chain couples TRBV27 to TRBJ2-1; 10 bases match TRBD2. CDR1 is MNHEY and CDR2 is SMNVEV in the germline V gene (reference sequence). CDR3 length: 14 residues. With V trimmed by 4 bases and J by 10 bases, 7 bases remained unmatched. CDR3 coding DNA: TGTGCCAGCAGTTGGGCTAGCGGGGGCACGGAGCAGTTCTTC. It encodes CASSWASGGTEQFF.

This clonotype was counted ten times or more. The V call is TRBV4-1, the J call TRBJ2-3; D possibly matches TRBD1 or TRBD2 (5 bases each). V was clipped by 1 base and J by 0 bases, with 8 bases between them. Per the germline V gene, CDR1 is MGHRA and CDR2 is YSYEKL. The CDR3 is made up of 15 amino acids. The CDR3 DNA reads TGCGCCAGCAGCCAAGCGGGGACCAGCACAGATACGCAGTATTTT. Its protein is CASSQAGTSTDTQYF.